This T cell receptor beta chain was identified in a study of T cells in Graves' hyperthyroidism and ophthalmopathy. Disease lasting under 3 months, a NOSPECS grade of at least 4, and a Clinical Activity Score of at least 3 were features of the ophthalmopathy patients. Isolation of PBMCs was performed on around 9.3 ml fresh peripheral blood. RNA transcripts gave rise to amplified TCR beta CDR3 regions. When the TCR CDR3 underwent first-round RT-PCR, the HTBI primer set was used. MiXCR, run by TCRdb on the multiplex PCR reads, gives a single entry per CDR3 protein. Of 400,000 to 450,000 distinct CDR3 sequences in the sample, roughly 14% were seen once. The germline V gene encodes CDR1 MNHNS and CDR2 SASEGT. The CDR3 sequence is 12 residues long. Trimming stripped 8 bases from V and 1 base from J, with 8 bases between. Findings and caveats of the study: Stable hyperthyroidism and ophthalmopathy were separated using 13 V-J signatures. Among thyroid clonotypes expanded above 0.001, most also appeared in blood.

This clonotype was seen a handful of times. Its antigen is undetermined. Sequences were obtained from blood. V usage is TRBV6-1 and J usage is TRBJ1-1; D not resolved. This receptor was obtained from a man younger than 35 with Graves' ophthalmopathy. The DNA of the CDR3 is TGTGCCAGCGGTAGGGAGAACACTGAAGCTTTCTTT. Translated, it gives CASGRENTEAFF.